This T cell receptor (beta chain) was profiled in a study of vaccination and CD4 T cells after COVID-19. About the research overall: Six males and four females, two Hispanic, made up the convalescents. For post-vaccine samples, collection took place a median roughly 70 days after dose two, ranging from 14 to 241. Two doses of either BNT162b2 or mRNA-1273 vaccine went to participants.

Oncomine TCR Beta short-read sequencing was applied to DNA from cultured CD4+ T cells. TCRdb independently ran MiXCR on the PCR reads; one entry per CDR3 protein. The sample includes about 17,000 distinct CDR3 sequences, approximately 50% of them seen just once. Treatment reported: roughly 11-day PBMC culture with coronavirus spike peptide pools or control peptides (ViraFEST assay). About this clonotype itself: Its antigen is not identified.

Trimming at V came to 2 bases and at J to 5 bases, leaving 8 bases not matched to a gene. This CDR3 is built from 15 residues. Germline values: CDR1 MGHDK, CDR2 SYGVNS. V usage is TRBV25-1 and J usage is TRBJ1-2, with 7 positions matching TRBD1. This clonotype was obtained from a human donor who had recovered from COVID-19. The specimen sequenced was CD4+ T cells from blood, cultured in vitro. Here the CDR3 DNA reads TGTGCCAGCAGTGAACCTGGACAGGACCCGTATGGCTACACCTTC. It is translated as CASSEPGQDPYGYTF.